This TCR beta chain was retrieved from a study of vaccination and CD4 T cells after COVID-19. Across the whole study: Two doses of either BNT162b2 or mRNA-1273 vaccine went to participants. Study results and caveats: Convalescent patient numbers were relatively low, with no early post-infection timepoints.

MiXCR, applied by TCRdb to the PCR reads, yields one record per CDR3 protein. The sample carries about 20,000 distinct CDR3 sequences, about three fifths recorded once. Note on this clonotype: Its antigen is unknown.

V gave up 6 bases and J gave up 4 bases; unmatched junction bases: 6. The CDR3 runs 16 residues. In germline, CDR1 is MDHEN, CDR2 SYDVKM. The chain combines TRBV28 with TRBJ1-6, with TRBD1 matching 10 bases. The specimen comprised CD4+ T cells from blood, sampled before SARS-CoV-2 vaccination. The source is a human donor who had recovered from COVID-19. The chain's CDR3 is CASRPRTGGYNSPLHF. The CDR3 DNA reads as TGTGCCAGCAGGCCCCGGACAGGGGGTTATAATTCACCCCTCCACTTT.